One and the same sample provided the 27 T cell receptor beta chains below, sequenced in a study of T-cell memory formation after mild COVID-19. TCRdb ran MiXCR on the 5' RACE reads and lists one entry per CDR3 protein. The table includes about 180,000 distinct CDR3 sequences, 16% detected once. The sample was PBMCs or a T cell subset sorted from them (not recorded which). These receptors came from an adult woman who had mild COVID-19 (a few samples of this study predate the infection). Cell type and time point are not known.

The chain is built from TRBV30 and TRBJ1-2, with D unresolved. The CDR3 has 13 residues. Trimming pared 7 bases from V and 1 base from J, leaving 13 bases between. Per germline, CDR1 GTSNPN and CDR2 SVGIG (reference sequence). CDR3 nucleotides: TGTGCCTTGAGGAATCCGGGTAACTATGGCTACACCTTC. Protein sequence: CALRNPGNYGYTF.

This chain links TRBV5-1 with TRBJ2-7, with a tentative D call TRBD2 (6 bases). CDR1 SGHRS and CDR2 YFSETQ come from the germline V gene. The V and J ends lost 0 bases and 5 bases respectively, with 15 bases between them. The CDR3 length is 15 residues. In DNA form, the CDR3 reads TGCGCCAGCAGCTTGGGGCCTCAAAGGGAGGACGAGCAGTACTTC. It codes for CASSLGPQREDEQYF.

This clonotype was observed a few times. J is TRBJ2-7 and V is TRBV6-1, with TRBD2 matching 8 bases. The CDR3 is 14 residues long. Germline V gene lookup returns CDR1 MNHNS and CDR2 SASEGT. The V and J ends lost 5 bases and 4 bases, in that order; junction bases with no gene match: 7. The DNA for the CDR3 is TGTGCCAGCAGTTCTAGCGGGCATAGGTACGAGCAGTACTTC. Amino acid sequence: CASSSSGHRYEQYF.

This clonotype was counted a few times. The chain joins TRBV20-1 to TRBJ2-3, with 9 bases aligning to TRBD2. The germline gives CDR1 DFQATT, CDR2 SNEGSKA (reference sequence). Unmatched junction bases numbered 2, after V lost 0 bases and J lost 1 base. This CDR3 contains 15 residues. The CDR3 sequence: CSARESSGGTDTQYF. CDR3 DNA sequence: TGCAGTGCTAGAGAATCTAGCGGGGGCACAGATACGCAGTATTTT.

This clonotype was detected only a few times. The chain is built from TRBV27 and TRBJ2-1; D not resolved. Germline V gene lookup returns CDR1 MNHEY and CDR2 SMNVEV (reference sequence). V lost 2 bases and J lost 1, with 6 bases in between. The CDR3 length is 14 residues. CDR3 in amino acids: CASSLKSSYNEQFF. CDR3 DNA: TGTGCCAGCAGTTTAAAGTCGTCCTACAATGAGCAGTTCTTC.

This clonotype came up a few times. The chain has TRBV20-1 and TRBJ1-1; D gene unclear. Trimming left V 6 bases short and J 0 bases short, with 14 bases between. Germline assignment: CDR1 DFQATT and CDR2 SNEGSKA (reference sequence). This CDR3 comprises 14 residues. This chain's CDR3 is CSAYFNLMNTEAFF. Here the CDR3 DNA reads TGCAGTGCCTATTTCAACCTTATGAACACTGAAGCTTTCTTT.

The chain recombines TRBV29-1 with TRBJ2-5; 7 bases map to TRBD1. Trimming removed 7 bases from V and 4 bases from J; junction bases left unmatched: 9. The germline CDR1 and CDR2 sequences are SQVTM and ANQGSEA. The CDR3 contains 13 residues. The CDR3 sequence is CSAETDRRETQYF. Written as DNA, the CDR3 is TGCAGCGCTGAGACGGACAGGAGAGAGACCCAGTACTTC.

This clonotype was detected a few times. The chain links TRBV5-1 to TRBJ2-3; TRBD2 agrees at 9 bases. This CDR3 comprises 16 residues. V lost 0 bases to trimming and J lost 3 bases; unmatched junction nucleotides: 5. Germline V CDR1 and CDR2: SGHRS, YFSETQ. CDR3 amino acids: CASSLAGTSRTDTQYF. The CDR3 nucleotides are TGCGCCAGCAGCTTGGCCGGGACTAGCCGTACAGATACGCAGTATTTT.

The genes are TRBV12-3 or TRBV12-4 and TRBJ1-1; D is uncertain. Trimming shortened V by 4 bases and J by 5 bases, and 17 bases separated the two germline ends. This CDR3 is built from 15 residues. In nucleotides, the CDR3 is TGTGCCAGCAGTTCAGATGGGTGGACCGAGACTGAAGCTTTCTTT. Amino acid sequence: CASSSDGWTETEAFF.

CDR3 amino acids: CASSLTGDHEQYF. The CDR3 DNA reads as TGTGCCAGCAGCTTAACAGGGGATCACGAGCAGTACTTC. The chain recombines TRBV12-3 or TRBV12-4 with TRBJ2-7; 7 positions match TRBD1. J gave up 5 bases and V 6 bases, and 7 bases lay outside the gene matches. CDR3 length equals 13 residues.

The chain's CDR3 is CASSLDWGAGNTIYF. The CDR3 bases are TGCGCCAGCAGCTTGGACTGGGGGGCTGGAAACACCATATATTTT. The rearrangement joins TRBV5-1 to TRBJ1-3; possibly TRBD1 for D (5 bases). V was pared by 0 bases and J by 2 bases, with 9 bases between. The CDR3 contains 15 residues. Per the germline V gene, CDR1 is SGHRS and CDR2 is YFSETQ.

The chain links TRBV12-3 or TRBV12-4 to TRBJ1-5; D remains ambiguous. This CDR3 region has 14 residues. V shed 5 bases and J shed 2 bases, with 10 bases lying between them. CDR3 nucleotide sequence: TGTGCCAGCAGTCCCGCGGGCGGCAATCAGCCCCAGCATTTT. This sequence encodes CASSPAGGNQPQHF.

Turning to this clonotype: The conserved closing phenylalanine or tryptophan is absent in this CDR3, likely reflecting a read error. The V call is TRBV3-1, the J call TRBJ2-5; 7 bases match TRBD1. The CDR3 contains 15 residues. Per germline, CDR1 LGHDT and CDR2 YNNKEL (reference sequence). V was pared by 4 bases and J by 2 bases, with 7 bases of the junction left unmatched. DNA of the CDR3: TGTGCCAGCAGCCCTCGGACAGGAGATCAAGAGACCCAGTACTTA. This gives the protein CASSPRTGDQETQYL.

This clonotype was recorded a few times. Here the CDR3 reads CASSLRMGATGNTIYF. CDR3 coding DNA: TGTGCCAGCAGTTTACGAATGGGGGCGACTGGAAACACCATATATTTT. The chain has TRBV12-3 or TRBV12-4 and TRBJ1-3, with a tentative D call TRBD1 (6 bases). Deletions cut 2 bases from V and 2 bases from J, with 13 bases between. The length of the CDR3 is 16 residues.

The chain has TRBV11-2 and TRBJ2-5; possibly TRBD2 for D (6 bases). With 2 bases removed from V and 5 bases from J, the gap between germline ends came to 15 bases. Germline CDR1 reads SGHAT; CDR2 reads FQNNGV. This CDR3 contains 15 residues. The CDR3: CASSLFPGVGETQYF. The CDR3 DNA reads TGTGCCAGCAGCTTATTCCCGGGAGTTGGGGAGACCCAGTACTTC.

This clonotype occurred a few times. The V and J genes are TRBV6-5 and TRBJ1-1; the D is unclear. The V gene lost 6 bases and the J gene lost 0 bases, with 11 bases spanning the gap. Per germline, CDR1 MNHEY and CDR2 SVGAGI. CDR3 length: 14 amino acids. The CDR3 is CASSSPHLNTEAFF. The CDR3 bases are TGTGCCAGCAGCTCCCCGCATCTGAACACTGAAGCTTTCTTT.

In its sample, this clonotype was seen a few times. V gene TRBV18 combines with J gene TRBJ2-7, with D perhaps TRBD1 (6 bases). Trimming cost V 5 bases and J 3 bases, with 17 bases left between them. CDR3 length: 15 amino acids. Germline assignment: CDR1 KGHSH and CDR2 LQKENI. The CDR3 sequence: CASSAGETKRYEQYF. The DNA of the CDR3 is TGTGCCAGCTCAGCAGGGGAAACTAAGCGCTACGAGCAGTACTTC. Variable domain in full (rest from reference TRBV18 and TRBJ2-7): NAGVMQNPRHLVRRRGQEARLRCSPMKGHSHVYWYRQLPEEGLKFMVYLQKENIIDESGMPKERFSAEFPKEGPSILRIQQVVRGDSAAYFCASSAGETKRYEQYFGPGTRLTVT.

V is TRBV20-1 and J is TRBJ2-1; a possible D gene is TRBD2 (6 bases). This CDR3 is 14 amino acids long. V shed 1 base and J shed 8 bases, with 15 bases lying between them. The V gene's germline CDR1 is DFQATT and CDR2 SNEGSKA (reference sequence). The CDR3 DNA sequence: TGCAGTGCTAGAGCTGGCGGACTAAGGGATGAGCAGTTCTTC. The encoded protein is CSARAGGLRDEQFF.

This clonotype has only a few counts. This chain joins TRBV5-1 and TRBJ2-1; the match to TRBD2 covers 9 bases. V was pared by 4 bases and J by 1 base, with 3 bases of the junction left unmatched. Germline V gene sequence: CDR1 SGHRS, CDR2 YFSETQ. The CDR3 is made up of 15 amino acids. The CDR3 coding sequence is TGCGCCAGCAGCGCGGGAGGGGTGTCCTACAATGAGCAGTTCTTC. The encoded protein is CASSAGGVSYNEQFF.

This clonotype was observed a few times. This sequence joins TRBV11-3 and TRBJ2-5; maybe TRBD1 (5 bases). The CDR3 consists of 14 residues. CDR1 is SGHNT, CDR2 YENEEA, per germline. V was cut by 3 bases and J by 5 bases, with 13 bases left in between. In DNA, the CDR3 is TGTGCCAGCAGCTTCCTTAGGGGTGGGGAGACCCAGTACTTC. Translated, it gives CASSFLRGGETQYF.

This clonotype was counted a few times. The chain recombines TRBV7-9 with TRBJ1-6, with D perhaps matching TRBD1 (5 bases). This CDR3 is built from 15 residues. Germline V CDR1 and CDR2: SEHNR, FQNEAQ (reference sequence). Deletions cut 1 base from V and 9 bases from J, with 13 bases between. Here the CDR3 reads CASSLGGAVASPLHF. DNA of the CDR3: TGTGCCAGCAGCTTAGGTGGGGCCGTAGCTTCACCCCTCCACTTT. The full variable domain, in which reference TRBV7-9 and TRBJ1-6 provide the parts outside the CDR3, is DTGVSQNPRHKITKRGQNVTFRCDPISEHNRLYWYRQTLGQGPEFLTYFQNEAQLEKSRLLSDRFSAERPKGSFSTLEIQRTEQGDSAMYLCASSLGGAVASPLHFGNGTRLTVT.

A single count supports this clonotype. The CDR3 sequence: CASSRTSGGSGYEQYF. The CDR3 nucleotides are TGTGCCAGCAGCCGGACTAGCGGGGGTTCCGGATACGAGCAGTACTTC. V and J are TRBV7-2 and TRBJ2-7, with 13 bases fitting TRBD2. The length of the CDR3 is 16 residues. From germline, CDR1 is SGHTA and CDR2 FQGNSA. Unmatched junction bases numbered 8, after V lost 5 bases and J lost 4 bases.

This clonotype showed up just a few times. This chain joins TRBV7-6 and TRBJ2-7; a weak D match, TRBD2 (5 bases). CDR1 is SGHVS and CDR2 is FNYEAQ in the germline V gene. CDR3 length: 15 amino acids. V was pared by 6 bases and J by 7 bases, with 22 bases between. The CDR3 DNA reads as TGTGCCAGCAGTTTTACCTCCTTTGTTACGGGGGAGCAGTACTTC. Translation: CASSFTSFVTGEQYF.

This clonotype was found a few times. This chain links TRBV11-2 with TRBJ2-3, with TRBD2 as a possible D gene (5 bases). Trimming stripped 3 bases from V and 5 bases from J, with 9 bases between. The CDR3 length is 13 residues. Per the germline V gene, CDR1 is SGHAT and CDR2 is FQNNGV. The CDR3 sequence: CASSFTSGDTQYF. The CDR3, as DNA: TGTGCCAGCAGCTTTACTAGTGGAGATACGCAGTATTTT.

This clonotype was recorded a few times. The V and J genes are TRBV24-1 and TRBJ2-3; 9 bases are a match to TRBD2. Germline CDR1 is KGHDR and CDR2 is SFDVKD. The CDR3 is made up of 15 amino acids. J lost 3 bases, V lost 4 bases, and 4 bases had no gene match. CDR3: CATSERTSVTDTQYF. In DNA form, the CDR3 reads TGTGCCACCAGTGAACGGACTAGCGTGACAGATACGCAGTATTTT.

The rearrangement joins TRBV5-1 to TRBJ2-7; 7 bases are shared with TRBD1. The CDR3 sequence is 15 residues long. Germline V lookup: CDR1 SGHRS, CDR2 YFSETQ. J gave up 2 bases and V 1 base, and 6 bases lay outside the gene matches. The CDR3 region has the DNA TGCGCCAGCAGCTTGCTAACAGGGGCGCCCTACGAGCAGTACTTC. Protein product: CASSLLTGAPYEQYF.

The CDR3 DNA follows: TGTGCCAGCAGCGGGGGGAAGAACTATGGCTACACCTTC. Translation gives CASSGGKNYGYTF. The V and J genes are TRBV12-3 or TRBV12-4 and TRBJ1-2; perhaps TRBD1 as D (5 bases). This CDR3 contains 13 residues. V was shortened by 6 bases and J by 2 bases, with 10 bases between the two germline ends.